These 30 T cell receptor beta chains originate from one sample sequenced in a study of Ad26.COV2.S vaccination and SARS-CoV-2 variants. The repertoire was sequenced with immunoSEQ multiplex PCR; TCRdb's copy has only in-frame clones and lacks some. Of tens of thousands of clones listed, approximately 82% are singletons. This specimen was peripheral blood, taken after recovery from COVID-19. The receptors originated from a human donor who had recovered from COVID-19.

The chain uses TRBV11-2 and TRBJ2-7, with no clear D. Trimming took 2 bases from V and 5 from J, leaving 4 bases between them. Germline CDR1 SGHAT, CDR2 FQNNGV. This CDR3 spans 11 amino acids. The CDR3, as DNA: TGTGCCAGCAGCTTACGCCACGAGCAGTACTTC. Amino acid sequence: CASSLRHEQYF.

The chain recombines TRBV28 with TRBJ2-3, with D possibly matching TRBD2 (7 bases). There are 17 residues in the CDR3. CDR1 MDHEN and CDR2 SYDVKM come from the germline V gene. With 5 bases removed from V and 1 base from J, the gap between germline ends came to 19 bases. The CDR3 here is CASSARGGQGGTDTQYF. The DNA for the CDR3 is TGTGCCAGCAGTGCGAGGGGGGGGCAGGGCGGCACAGATACGCAGTATTTT.

The chain recombines TRBV11-2 with TRBJ2-3; D is unresolved. V was clipped by 1 base and J by 7 bases, with 6 bases between them. Germline V gene lookup returns CDR1 SGHAT and CDR2 FQNNGV. CDR3 size: 12 residues. CDR3 in amino acids: CASSLVLNTQYF. The DNA for the CDR3 is TGTGCCAGCAGCTTAGTGCTGAATACGCAGTATTTT.

The V call is TRBV15, the J call TRBJ2-2; D not certain. The germline gives CDR1 LNHNV, CDR2 YYDKDF (reference sequence). V shed 1 base and J shed 3 bases, with 12 bases lying between them. The CDR3 totals 16 residues. CDR3 loop: CATSRVAGRHTGELFF. The CDR3 DNA is TGTGCCACCAGCAGAGTCGCTGGGCGGCACACCGGGGAGCTGTTTTTT.

The V and J genes are TRBV27 and TRBJ2-3, with TRBD2 identical over 9 bases. V was pared by 6 bases and J by 0 bases, with 13 bases of the junction left unmatched. The length of the CDR3 is 18 residues. CDR1 is MNHEY, CDR2 SMNVEV, per germline (reference sequence). The CDR3 reads CASSFLGLAGQSTDTQYF. In DNA form, the CDR3 reads TGTGCCAGCAGCTTCTTGGGGCTAGCGGGACAAAGCACAGATACGCAGTATTTT.

This clone was picked up a small number of times. The chain employs TRBV6-5 and TRBJ2-5; 12 bases match TRBD2. Per the germline V gene, CDR1 is MNHEY and CDR2 is SVGAGI. This CDR3 contains 16 residues. Trimming took 0 bases from V and 2 from J; bases not matched to a gene: 1. CDR3 coding DNA: TGTGCCAGCAGTTACTCCGGGACTAGCGGGCAAGAGACCCAGTACTTC. Amino acids: CASSYSGTSGQETQYF.

The chain combines TRBV11-2 with TRBJ2-3; 8 nucleotides match TRBD2. From germline, CDR1 is SGHAT and CDR2 FQNNGV. The ends lost 6 bases at V and 3 bases at J; junction bases unmatched: 11. This CDR3 has 16 residues. DNA of the CDR3: TGTGCCAGCAGAGCCCGGGAGGGCCGAAGGACAGATACGCAGTATTTT. Residues: CASRAREGRRTDTQYF.

The CDR3 sequence: CASSSSLKGYTF. CDR3 nucleotides: TGTGCCAGCAGCTCCTCCTTGAAGGGCTACACCTTC. The chain is built from TRBV12-3 or TRBV12-4 and TRBJ1-2; no definite D call. The CDR3 contains 12 residues. The V end was cut by 6 bases, the J end by 8 bases, with 13 bases between.

The J gene is TRBJ2-7, the V gene TRBV5-8; TRBD1 matches at 9 bases. The V segment lost 4 bases and the J segment 2 bases; nucleotides outside the gene matches: 10. Germline V CDR1 and CDR2: SGHTS, YDEGEE. The CDR3 has 16 amino acids. CDR3 bases: TGTGCCAGCAGCCCGAAGGGGGGACAGGGCGCCTACGAGCAGTACTTC. This sequence encodes CASSPKGGQGAYEQYF.

The chain links TRBV29-1 to TRBJ2-5; TRBD1 matches 7 bases. The CDR3 covers 12 residues. V shed 8 bases, J shed 4 bases, and the junction held 7 bases outside the gene matches. Germline CDR1 SQVTM, CDR2 ANQGSEA. The CDR3 DNA reads as TGCAGCTGGTCAGGGGGTGGAGAGACCCAGTACTTC. It codes for CSWSGGGETQYF.

The chain carries TRBV9 and TRBJ1-3; D possibly corresponds to TRBD1 (6 bases). V was clipped by 0 bases and J by 0 bases, with 16 bases between them. Germline-derived CDR1 and CDR2 are SGDLS and YYNGEE. This CDR3 spans 18 amino acids. CDR3 loop: CASSVEETGSLSGNTIYF. In DNA form, the CDR3 reads TGTGCCAGCAGCGTAGAGGAGACAGGTTCCCTCTCTGGAAACACCATATATTTT.

This chain uses TRBV9 with TRBJ2-2, with 7 positions matching TRBD1. V gave up 0 bases and J gave up 2 bases; unmatched junction bases: 4. The CDR3 is 16 amino acids. CDR1 and CDR2 from the germline V gene are SGDLS and YYNGEE. The CDR3 spells CASSVAGTVNTGELFF. CDR3 nucleotide sequence: TGTGCCAGCAGCGTAGCCGGGACAGTAAACACCGGGGAGCTGTTTTTT.

This clone was found a few times. The genes are TRBV4-3 and TRBJ2-3; 8 nucleotides line up with TRBD2. The CDR3 runs 15 residues. Germline CDR1 reads LGHNA; CDR2 reads YSLEER. Trimming at V came to 0 bases and at J to 3 bases, leaving 2 bases not matched to a gene. The CDR3 loop reads CASSQEAGETDTQYF. The CDR3 nucleotides are TGCGCCAGCAGCCAAGAAGCGGGAGAAACAGATACGCAGTATTTT.

The CDR3 reads CASSLAIGEQFF. The CDR3 DNA is TGCGCCAGCAGCTTGGCCATCGGGGAGCAGTTCTTC. The chain combines TRBV5-1 with TRBJ2-1; D remains unclear. The germline V and J ends were trimmed by 0 bases and 10 bases, with 8 bases remaining between them. There are 12 residues in the CDR3. Per the germline V gene, CDR1 is SGHRS and CDR2 is YFSETQ.

The sample holds one count of this clone. This sequence joins TRBV27 and TRBJ1-5; D gene ambiguous. Between the trimmed V and J ends, which lost 2 bases and 4 bases, there was a span of 12 bases. This CDR3 contains 15 residues. Germline CDR1 is MNHEY and CDR2 is SMNVEV (reference sequence). CDR3: CASSLNGLGNQPQHF. Here the CDR3 DNA reads TGTGCCAGCAGTTTAAATGGGTTGGGAAATCAGCCCCAGCATTTT.

The chain couples TRBV29-1 to TRBJ2-6; no definite D call. Trimming shortened V by 6 bases and J by 1 base, and 7 bases separated the two germline ends. Germline CDR1 is SQVTM and CDR2 is ANQGSEA. The CDR3 has 13 amino acids. The CDR3 spells CSVRLSGANVLTF. DNA of the CDR3: TGCAGCGTAAGACTGTCTGGGGCCAACGTCCTGACTTTC.

This clone was detected a few times. The gene calls are TRBV19 and TRBJ2-3; TRBD2 matches at 8 bases. Germline CDR1 is LNHDA and CDR2 is SQIVND (reference sequence). V was pared by 3 bases and J by 3 bases, with 5 bases of the junction left unmatched. This CDR3 spans 15 amino acids. CDR3 in amino acids: CASSISGIGTDTQYF. The CDR3 DNA sequence: TGTGCCAGTAGTATTAGCGGGATAGGTACAGATACGCAGTATTTT.

J is TRBJ1-1 and V is TRBV24-1; D unresolved. Trimming pared 1 base from V and 1 base from J, leaving 3 bases between. The germline V gene has CDR1 KGHDR and CDR2 SFDVKD. CDR3 size: 13 residues. The CDR3 sequence is CATSDLKNTEAFF. In DNA, the CDR3 is TGTGCCACCAGTGATTTAAAGAACACTGAAGCTTTCTTT.

As for this clone: The same CDR3 arises from other DNA sequences in this sample as well. The chain joins TRBV18 to TRBJ1-5; D remains ambiguous. Trimming took off 2 bases at V and 3 bases at J, with 5 bases between the two ends. The length of the CDR3 is 13 residues. Germline CDR1 and CDR2: KGHSH and LQKENI. CDR3 coding DNA: TGTGCCAGCTCACCAGGGTTCAATCAGCCCCAGCATTTT. Translating it yields CASSPGFNQPQHF.

The V call is TRBV6-5, the J call TRBJ2-7, with 9 bases matching TRBD1. V trimming: 6 bases; J trimming: 6 bases; junction bases outside the gene matches: 6. The CDR3 loop spans 13 amino acids. Germline V gives CDR1 MNHEY, CDR2 SVGAGI. The chain's CDR3 is CASSRDRDGEQYF. DNA for the CDR3: TGTGCCAGCAGCCGGGACAGGGACGGCGAGCAGTACTTC.

This rearrangement joins TRBV25-1 to TRBJ2-7, with 8 bases lining up with TRBD2. The CDR3 spans 13 residues. V was pared by 4 bases and J by 2 bases, with 1 base of the junction left unmatched. Germline CDR1 MGHDK, CDR2 SYGVNS. CDR3 residues: CASSVAGTYEQYF. The CDR3 coding sequence is TGTGCCAGCAGTGTAGCGGGGACCTACGAGCAGTACTTC.

V gene TRBV19 combines with J gene TRBJ1-6; 7 nucleotides match TRBD1. Per the germline V gene, CDR1 is LNHDA and CDR2 is SQIVND (reference sequence). Trimming took 6 bases from V and 5 from J; bases not matched to a gene: 4. This CDR3 region has 14 residues. CDR3 sequence: CASRGTADNSPLHF. As DNA, the CDR3 is TGTGCCAGTAGGGGGACAGCCGATAATTCACCCCTCCACTTT.

This chain links TRBV7-9 with TRBJ2-1; 8 bases match TRBD2. Trimming took 6 bases from V and 0 from J; bases not matched to a gene: 4. The CDR3 totals 15 residues. Germline values: CDR1 SEHNR, CDR2 FQNEAQ (reference sequence). The CDR3 here is CASSPSGSSYNEQFF. In DNA form, the CDR3 reads TGTGCCAGCAGTCCGAGCGGGAGCTCCTACAATGAGCAGTTCTTC.

V and J are TRBV6-1 and TRBJ1-5; D gene uncertain. Germline V gene sequence: CDR1 MNHNS, CDR2 SASEGT. The CDR3 consists of 16 residues. V lost 4 bases to trimming and J lost 0 bases, with 13 bases between them. CDR3 sequence: CASSVPGIGSNQPQHF. CDR3 nucleotide sequence: TGTGCCAGCAGTGTTCCGGGAATCGGTAGCAATCAGCCCCAGCATTTT.

The chain combines TRBV27 with TRBJ2-7; D is perhaps TRBD1 (6 bases). The V gene lost 4 bases and the J gene lost 2 bases, with 12 bases spanning the gap. The CDR3 has 14 amino acids. Germline V gene lookup returns CDR1 MNHEY and CDR2 SMNVEV (reference sequence). The CDR3 reads CASSSMTGAYEQYF. CDR3 nucleotides: TGTGCCAGCAGTTCGATGACAGGCGCCTACGAGCAGTACTTC.

The rearrangement uses TRBV7-2 and TRBJ2-7; D unclear. The CDR3 has 14 residues. CDR1 and CDR2 (germline): SGHTA, FQGNSA. V gave up 1 base and J gave up 6 bases, with 13 bases separating them. The CDR3 region has the DNA TGTGCCAGCAGCTTAGAACCCAGAGTGAGCGAGCAGTACTTC. It yields the protein CASSLEPRVSEQYF.

This clone was observed once. Other DNA sequences from this sample encode an identical CDR3 as well. The chain uses TRBV10-2 and TRBJ2-3; D is ambiguous. The germline gives CDR1 WSHSY, CDR2 SAAADI. The CDR3 contains 15 residues. Trimming left V 8 bases short and J 4 bases short, with 19 bases between. Written as DNA, the CDR3 is TGCGCCAGCGCAAACCCCCAATCAAGGGCAGATACGCAGTATTTT. Translating it yields CASANPQSRADTQYF.

The chain employs TRBV3-1 (or the pseudogene TRBV3-2) and TRBJ1-4; D is perhaps TRBD1 (5 bases). This CDR3 has 14 amino acids. Trimming took off 4 bases at V and 5 bases at J, with 11 bases between the two ends. Germline V gene data show CDR1 as LGHDT and CDR2 as YNNKEL (reference sequence). CDR3 loop: CASSPNRLNEKLFF. As DNA, the CDR3 is TGTGCCAGCAGCCCGAACAGGCTAAATGAAAAACTGTTTTTT.

This clone was recorded at least ten times. The CDR3 loop reads CASSVQGVERYGYTF. The CDR3 DNA reads as TGTGCCAGTAGTGTACAGGGGGTTGAGAGATATGGCTACACCTTC. This chain joins TRBV19 and TRBJ1-2, with 8 nucleotides matching TRBD1. Unmatched junction bases numbered 10, after V lost 5 bases and J lost 5 bases. CDR1 is LNHDA, CDR2 SQIVND, per germline (reference sequence). The CDR3 spans 15 residues.

The chain is built from TRBV28 and TRBJ2-7, with D perhaps TRBD1 (8 bases). Germline CDR1 reads MDHEN; CDR2 reads SYDVKM. Trimming removed 4 bases from V and 7 bases from J, with 17 bases in between. CDR3 length: 14 amino acids. This CDR3 reads CASSSGQEGGEQYF. CDR3 nucleotides: TGTGCCAGCAGTTCGGGACAGGAGGGAGGGGAGCAGTACTTC. The full variable domain, completed using reference TRBV28 and TRBJ2-7, is DVKVTQSSRYLVKRTGEKVFLECVQDMDHENMFWYRQDPGLGLRLIYFSYDVKMKEKGDIPEGYSVSREKKERFSLILESASTNQTSMYLCASSSGQEGGEQYFGPGTRLTVT.